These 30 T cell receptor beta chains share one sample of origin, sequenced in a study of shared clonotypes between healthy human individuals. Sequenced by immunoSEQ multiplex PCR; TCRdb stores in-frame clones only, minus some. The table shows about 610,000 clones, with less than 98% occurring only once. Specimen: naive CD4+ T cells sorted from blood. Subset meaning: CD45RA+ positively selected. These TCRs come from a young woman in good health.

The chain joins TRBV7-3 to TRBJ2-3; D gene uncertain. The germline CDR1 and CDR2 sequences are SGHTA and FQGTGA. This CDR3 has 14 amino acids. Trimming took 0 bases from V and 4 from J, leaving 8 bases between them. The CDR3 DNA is TGTGCCAGCAGCTTAACCGCCATCCCAGATACGCAGTATTTT. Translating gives CASSLTAIPDTQYF.

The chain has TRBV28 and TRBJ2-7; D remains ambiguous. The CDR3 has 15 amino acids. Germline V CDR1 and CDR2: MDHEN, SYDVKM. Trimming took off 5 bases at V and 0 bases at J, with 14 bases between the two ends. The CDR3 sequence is CASSTSSGYSYEQYF. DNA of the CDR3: TGTGCCAGCAGTACCTCGTCCGGGTACTCCTACGAGCAGTACTTC.

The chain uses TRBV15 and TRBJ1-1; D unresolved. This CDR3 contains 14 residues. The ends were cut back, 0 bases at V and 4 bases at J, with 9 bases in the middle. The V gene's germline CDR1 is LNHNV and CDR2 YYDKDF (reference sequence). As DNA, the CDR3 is TGTGCCACCAGCAGAGATGACCCGGGCACTGAAGCTTTCTTT. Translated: CATSRDDPGTEAFF.

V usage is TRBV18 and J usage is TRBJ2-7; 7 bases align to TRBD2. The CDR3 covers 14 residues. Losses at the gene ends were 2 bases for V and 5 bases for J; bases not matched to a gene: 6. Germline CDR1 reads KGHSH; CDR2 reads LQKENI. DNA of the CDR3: TGTGCCAGCTCACCAGTGCGGGAGTCCCACGAGCAGTACTTC. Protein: CASSPVRESHEQYF.

DNA for the CDR3: TGTGCCAGCAGTTTAGGGTTTTTCACTGAAGCTTTCTTT. Protein product: CASSLGFFTEAFF. V is TRBV28 and J is TRBJ1-1; D is unclear. V was cut by 2 bases and J by 4 bases, with 8 bases left in between. CDR1 is MDHEN, CDR2 SYDVKM, per germline. The CDR3 is made up of 13 amino acids.

The CDR3 DNA reads as TGTGCCTGGACAGCCACTCGCTACGAGCAGTACTTC. Translation: CAWTATRYEQYF. The gene calls are TRBV30 and TRBJ2-5; D remains ambiguous. The J call may be wrong; the DNA end is better matched by TRBJ2-7. CDR1 and CDR2 from the germline V gene are GTSNPN and SVGIG (reference sequence). This CDR3 has 12 amino acids.

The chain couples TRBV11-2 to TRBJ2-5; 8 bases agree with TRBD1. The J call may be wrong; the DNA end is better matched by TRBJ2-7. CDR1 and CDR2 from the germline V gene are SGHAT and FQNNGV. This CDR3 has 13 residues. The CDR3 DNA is TGTGCCAGCAGTGGGACAGGACGCTACGAGCAGTACTTC. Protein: CASSGTGRYEQYF.

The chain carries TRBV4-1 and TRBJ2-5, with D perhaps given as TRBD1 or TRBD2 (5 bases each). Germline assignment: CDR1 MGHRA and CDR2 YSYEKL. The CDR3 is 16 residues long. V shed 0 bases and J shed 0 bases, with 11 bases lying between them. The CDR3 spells CASSQEVGTYQETQYF. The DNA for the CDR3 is TGCGCCAGCAGCCAAGAGGTCGGGACCTACCAAGAGACCCAGTACTTC.

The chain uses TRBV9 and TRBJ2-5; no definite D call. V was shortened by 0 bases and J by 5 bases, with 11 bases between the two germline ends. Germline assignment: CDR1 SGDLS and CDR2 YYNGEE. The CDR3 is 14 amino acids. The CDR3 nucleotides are TGTGCCAGCAGCGTAGGTGGTGGGCGGGAGACCCAGTACTTC. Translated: CASSVGGGRETQYF.

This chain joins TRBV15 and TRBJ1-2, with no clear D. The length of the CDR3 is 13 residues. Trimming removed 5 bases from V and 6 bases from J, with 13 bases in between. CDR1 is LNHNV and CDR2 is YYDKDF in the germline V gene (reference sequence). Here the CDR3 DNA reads TGTGCCACCAGCTTCGGGGTAGTGCATGGCTACACCTTC. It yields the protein CATSFGVVHGYTF.

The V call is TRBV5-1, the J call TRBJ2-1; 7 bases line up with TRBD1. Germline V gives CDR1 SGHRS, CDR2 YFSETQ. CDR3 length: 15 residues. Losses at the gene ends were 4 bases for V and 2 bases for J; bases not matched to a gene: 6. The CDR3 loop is CASSRGQLPYNEQFF. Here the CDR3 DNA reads TGCGCCAGCAGCCGGGGACAGCTACCCTACAATGAGCAGTTCTTC.

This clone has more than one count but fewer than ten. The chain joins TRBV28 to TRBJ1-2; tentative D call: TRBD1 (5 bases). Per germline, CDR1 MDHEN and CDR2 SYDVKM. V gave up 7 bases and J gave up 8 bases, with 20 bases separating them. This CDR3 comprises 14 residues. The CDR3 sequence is CASTIGGGPWGYTF. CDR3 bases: TGTGCCAGCACTATTGGGGGAGGGCCTTGGGGCTACACCTTC.

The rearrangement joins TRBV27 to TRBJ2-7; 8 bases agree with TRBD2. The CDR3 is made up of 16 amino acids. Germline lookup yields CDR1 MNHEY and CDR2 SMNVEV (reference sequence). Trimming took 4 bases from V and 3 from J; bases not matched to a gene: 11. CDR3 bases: TGTGCCAGCAGTTCCCCAGGGATAAGCGGGAGCTACGAGCAGTACTTC. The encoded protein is CASSSPGISGSYEQYF.

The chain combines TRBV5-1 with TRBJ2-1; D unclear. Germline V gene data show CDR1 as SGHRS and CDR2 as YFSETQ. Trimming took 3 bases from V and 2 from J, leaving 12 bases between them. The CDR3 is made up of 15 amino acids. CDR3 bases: TGCGCCAGCAGCTCCAACACAAATCCCTACAATGAGCAGTTCTTC. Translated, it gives CASSSNTNPYNEQFF.

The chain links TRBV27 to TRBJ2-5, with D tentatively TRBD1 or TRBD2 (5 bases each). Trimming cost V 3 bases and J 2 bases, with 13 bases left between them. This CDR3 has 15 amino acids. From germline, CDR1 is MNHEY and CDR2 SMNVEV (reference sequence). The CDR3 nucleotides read TGTGCCAGCAGTTTTGGGGGACCCCCACAAGAGACCCAGTACTTC. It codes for CASSFGGPPQETQYF.

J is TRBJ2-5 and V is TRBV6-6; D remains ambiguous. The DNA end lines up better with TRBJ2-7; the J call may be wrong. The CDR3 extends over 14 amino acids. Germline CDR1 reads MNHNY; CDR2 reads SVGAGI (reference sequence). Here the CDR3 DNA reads TGTGCCAGCAGTTACTCCCGGCTAAGTTTCGAGCAGTACTTC. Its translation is CASSYSRLSFEQYF.

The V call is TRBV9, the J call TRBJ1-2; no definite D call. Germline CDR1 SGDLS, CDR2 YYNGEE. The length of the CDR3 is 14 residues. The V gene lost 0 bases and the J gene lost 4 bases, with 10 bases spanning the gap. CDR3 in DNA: TGTGCCAGCAGCGTAGAAGGGTTGGGCTATGGCTACACCTTC. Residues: CASSVEGLGYGYTF.

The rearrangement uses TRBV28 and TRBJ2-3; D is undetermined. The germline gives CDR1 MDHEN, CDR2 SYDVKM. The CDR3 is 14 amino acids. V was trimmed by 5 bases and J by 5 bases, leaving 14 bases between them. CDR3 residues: CASSRRSAVDTQYF. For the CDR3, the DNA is TGTGCCAGCAGTAGGCGGTCCGCCGTAGATACGCAGTATTTT.

CDR3 in amino acids: CASGGLAASYEQYF. CDR3 DNA sequence: TGTGCCAGCGGGGGACTAGCGGCCTCCTACGAGCAGTACTTC. The chain is built from TRBV25-1 and TRBJ2-7; 11 nucleotides align to TRBD2. From germline, CDR1 is MGHDK and CDR2 SYGVNS. The V segment lost 8 bases and the J segment 0 bases; nucleotides outside the gene matches: 3. The CDR3 has 14 amino acids.

The CDR3 sequence is CASSLALAGSQPQHF. CDR3 sequence (DNA): TGTGCCAGCAGCTTAGCGCTGGCAGGGTCTCAGCCCCAGCATTTT. The rearrangement joins TRBV7-2 to TRBJ1-5, with D maybe TRBD1 (5 bases). V shed 0 bases and J shed 6 bases, with 12 bases lying between them. CDR3 size: 15 residues. Germline CDR1 and CDR2: SGHTA and FQGNSA.

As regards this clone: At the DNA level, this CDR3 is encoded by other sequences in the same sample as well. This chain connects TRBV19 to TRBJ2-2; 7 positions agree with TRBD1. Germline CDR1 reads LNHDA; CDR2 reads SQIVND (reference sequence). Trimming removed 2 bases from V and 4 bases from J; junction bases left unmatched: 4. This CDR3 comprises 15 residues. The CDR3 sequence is CASSIKGAGTGELFF. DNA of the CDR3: TGTGCCAGTAGTATAAAGGGGGCGGGCACCGGGGAGCTGTTTTTT. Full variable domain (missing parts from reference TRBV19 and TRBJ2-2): DGGITQSPKYLFRKEGQNVTLSCEQNLNHDAMYWYRQDPGQGLRLIYYSQIVNDFQKGDIAEGYSVSREKKESFPLTVTSAQKNPTAFYLCASSIKGAGTGELFFGEGSRLTVL.

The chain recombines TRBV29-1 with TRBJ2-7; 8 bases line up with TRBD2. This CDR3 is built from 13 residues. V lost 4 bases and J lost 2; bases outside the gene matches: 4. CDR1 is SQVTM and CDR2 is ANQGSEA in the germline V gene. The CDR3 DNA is TGCAGCGTTGGCCCAGCGGGAGCCTACGAGCAGTACTTC. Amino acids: CSVGPAGAYEQYF.

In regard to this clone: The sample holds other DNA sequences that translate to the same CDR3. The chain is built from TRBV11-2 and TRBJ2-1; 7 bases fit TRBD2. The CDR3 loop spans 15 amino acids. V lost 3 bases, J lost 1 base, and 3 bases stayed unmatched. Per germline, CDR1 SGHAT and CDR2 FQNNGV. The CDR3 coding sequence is TGTGCCAGCAGCTTGGGGGGGAGTTCCTACAATGAGCAGTTCTTC. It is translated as CASSLGGSSYNEQFF. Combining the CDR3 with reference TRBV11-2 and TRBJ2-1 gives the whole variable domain EAGVAQSPRYKIIEKRQSVAFWCNPISGHATLYWYQQILGQGPKLLIQFQNNGVVDDSQLPKDRFSAERLKGVDSTLKIQPAKLEDSAVYLCASSLGGSSYNEQFFGPGTRLTVL.

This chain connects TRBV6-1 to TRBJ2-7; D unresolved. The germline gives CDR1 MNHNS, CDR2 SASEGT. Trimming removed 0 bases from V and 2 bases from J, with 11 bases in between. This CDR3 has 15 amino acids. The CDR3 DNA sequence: TGTGCCAGCAGTGAAGCGAGTTTCCCTCCCTACGAGCAGTACTTC. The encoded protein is CASSEASFPPYEQYF.

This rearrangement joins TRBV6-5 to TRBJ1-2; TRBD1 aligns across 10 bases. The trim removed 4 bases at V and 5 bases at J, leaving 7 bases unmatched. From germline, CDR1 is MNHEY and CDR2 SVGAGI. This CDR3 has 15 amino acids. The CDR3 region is CASSSMGQGPYGYTF. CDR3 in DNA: TGTGCCAGCAGTTCTATGGGACAGGGGCCTTATGGCTACACCTTC.

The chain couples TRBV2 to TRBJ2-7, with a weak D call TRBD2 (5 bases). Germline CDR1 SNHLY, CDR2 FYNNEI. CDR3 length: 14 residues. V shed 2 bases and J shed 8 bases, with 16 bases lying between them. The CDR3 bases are TGTGCCAGCAGTGAAACACTAGACGCTCCCCAGCAGTACTTC. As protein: CASSETLDAPQQYF.

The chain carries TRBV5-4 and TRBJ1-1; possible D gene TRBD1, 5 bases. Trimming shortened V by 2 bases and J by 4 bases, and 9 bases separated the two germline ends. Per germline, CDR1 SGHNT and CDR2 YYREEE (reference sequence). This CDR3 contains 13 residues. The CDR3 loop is CASSFSGATEAFF. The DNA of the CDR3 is TGTGCCAGCAGCTTCTCTGGGGCCACTGAAGCTTTCTTT.

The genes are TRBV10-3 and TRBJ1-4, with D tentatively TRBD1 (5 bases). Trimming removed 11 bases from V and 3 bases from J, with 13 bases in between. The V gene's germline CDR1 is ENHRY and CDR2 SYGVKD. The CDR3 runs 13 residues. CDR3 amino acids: CAAREGANEKLFF. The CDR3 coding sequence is TGTGCCGCCAGGGAGGGAGCTAATGAAAAACTGTTTTTT.

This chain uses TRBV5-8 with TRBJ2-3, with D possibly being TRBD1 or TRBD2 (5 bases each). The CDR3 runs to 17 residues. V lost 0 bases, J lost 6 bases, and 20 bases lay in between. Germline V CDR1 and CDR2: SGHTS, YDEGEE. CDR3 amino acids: CASSLAVGTTIGDTQYF. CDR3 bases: TGTGCCAGCAGCTTGGCAGTGGGGACCACCATCGGGGATACGCAGTATTTT.

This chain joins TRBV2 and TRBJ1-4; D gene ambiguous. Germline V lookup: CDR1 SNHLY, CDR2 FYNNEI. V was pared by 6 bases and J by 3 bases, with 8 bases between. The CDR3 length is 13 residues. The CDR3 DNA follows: TGTGCCAGCAGGGGGTCGGCTAATGAAAAACTGTTTTTT. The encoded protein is CASRGSANEKLFF.